Listed below are T cell receptor beta chains from one sample, sequenced in a study of shared clonotypes between healthy human individuals. The assay was immunoSEQ multiplex PCR, and TCRdb's table has in-frame clones only and misses some. Here the sample spans some 500,000 clones, less than 80% being singletons. Sequencing was performed on PBMCs. The source is a woman between 35 and 50 years old in good health. Some clones in this sample may be carry-over from other donors' samples. Each CDR3 is given with its conserved first and last residue. Fields, in order: CDR3 DNA, CDR3 protein, D gene, V gene, clone size, J gene. D genes are given only for firm matches. The listing skips clone size in some rows; elsewhere it reads once, few, many or a size class.

cdr3_nt: TGTGCCAGCAGCCCCACCCGGGACTTCGGGGAGCTGTTTTTT
cdr3_aa: CASSPTRDFGELFF
d_call: NA
v_call: TRBV6-1
clone_size: NA
j_call: TRBJ2-2

cdr3_nt: TGTGCCAGCTCCCCTCAGGGGGTAGCGGGAGGGATCACAGATACGCAGTATTTT
cdr3_aa: CASSPQGVAGGITDTQYF
d_call: TRBD2
v_call: TRBV18
clone_size: NA
j_call: TRBJ2-3

cdr3_nt: TGTGCCAGCAGTTTATCCAGGGACTCATACGAGCAGTACTTC
cdr3_aa: CASSLSRDSYEQYF
d_call: NA
v_call: TRBV27
clone_size: NA
j_call: TRBJ2-7

cdr3_nt: TGTGCCAGCAGCTTGGCCAGGATAAGTAGGAATACCGGGGAGCTGTTTTTT
cdr3_aa: CASSLARISRNTGELFF
d_call: NA
v_call: TRBV5-6
clone_size: NA
j_call: TRBJ2-2

cdr3_nt: TGTGCCAGCAGCTTAGATATCCCCCTCTCCGGACAGGCCGACAATCAGCCCCAGCATTTT
cdr3_aa: CASSLDIPLSGQADNQPQHF
d_call: TRBD1
v_call: TRBV11-3
clone_size: NA
j_call: TRBJ1-5

cdr3_nt: TGTGCCAGCAGCGTAGGGTCCGGGGTACGGCAAGAGACCCAGTACTTC
cdr3_aa: CASSVGSGVRQETQYF
d_call: NA
v_call: TRBV9
clone_size: NA
j_call: TRBJ2-5

cdr3_nt: TGTGCCAGCAGCCCCGACAGGGCTGTGGGAAACACCATATATTTT
cdr3_aa: CASSPDRAVGNTIYF
d_call: TRBD1
v_call: TRBV7-2
clone_size: NA
j_call: TRBJ1-3

cdr3_nt: TGCGCCAGCAGCTTGGGGCAGGCCGTTAACACCATATATTTT
cdr3_aa: CASSLGQAVNTIYF
d_call: NA
v_call: TRBV5-1
clone_size: NA
j_call: TRBJ1-3

cdr3_nt: TGCAGCGTTGTTGAAGGGGGCTACAATGAGCAGTTCTTC
cdr3_aa: CSVVEGGYNEQFF
d_call: NA
v_call: TRBV29-1
clone_size: NA
j_call: TRBJ2-1

cdr3_nt: TGCAGTGCTAGAAGGGTCAATGAGCAGTTCTTC
cdr3_aa: CSARRVNEQFF
d_call: NA
v_call: TRBV20-1
clone_size: NA
j_call: TRBJ2-1

cdr3_nt: TGTGCCAGCAGGGGGCCTGGGGCCAACGTCCTGACTTTC
cdr3_aa: CASRGPGANVLTF
d_call: NA
v_call: TRBV6-5
clone_size: NA
j_call: TRBJ2-6

cdr3_nt: TGTGCCTGGATGTCGGACAGGGGTTTCTATGGCTACACCTTC
cdr3_aa: CAWMSDRGFYGYTF
d_call: TRBD1
v_call: TRBV30
clone_size: NA
j_call: TRBJ1-2

cdr3_nt: TGTGCCAGCAGCTTGAGACCTAACCGAAACACCGGGGAGCTGTTTTTT
cdr3_aa: CASSLRPNRNTGELFF
d_call: NA
v_call: TRBV7-2
clone_size: NA
j_call: TRBJ2-2

cdr3_nt: TGCGCCAGCAGCTTGGGGACAGGCCAGGTAAAGACCCAGTACTTC
cdr3_aa: CASSLGTGQVKTQYF
d_call: TRBD1
v_call: TRBV5-1
clone_size: NA
j_call: TRBJ2-5

cdr3_nt: TGTGCCAGCAGTTTAGGTACCGGGACCCACCGGTCCCACAATGAGCAGTTCTTC
cdr3_aa: CASSLGTGTHRSHNEQFF
d_call: NA
v_call: TRBV28
clone_size: NA
j_call: TRBJ2-1

cdr3_nt: TGTGCCAGCAGTTACTCGAGTTATGGCTACACCTTC
cdr3_aa: CASSYSSYGYTF
d_call: NA
v_call: TRBV6-5
clone_size: NA
j_call: TRBJ1-2

cdr3_nt: TGTGCCAGCAGCGCCTACGACAGGGCTTTAAGGGGCTACACCTTC
cdr3_aa: CASSAYDRALRGYTF
d_call: TRBD1
v_call: TRBV7-9
clone_size: NA
j_call: TRBJ1-2

cdr3_nt: TGTGCCAGCTCACCCAGGGGAGACACCGGGGAGCTGTTTTTT
cdr3_aa: CASSPRGDTGELFF
d_call: NA
v_call: TRBV18
clone_size: many
j_call: TRBJ2-2

cdr3_nt: TGTGCCAGCTCACGATCCGGGACAGGGTCCTACGAGCAGTACTTC
cdr3_aa: CASSRSGTGSYEQYF
d_call: TRBD1
v_call: TRBV18
clone_size: NA
j_call: TRBJ2-7

cdr3_nt: TGTGCCAGCAGAGGGACTAGCGGGAGTTCCGGGGAGCTGTTTTTT
cdr3_aa: CASRGTSGSSGELFF
d_call: TRBD2
v_call: TRBV9
clone_size: many
j_call: TRBJ2-2

cdr3_nt: TGTGCCAGCAGTTACTCCAGGGTTCAAGAGACCCAGTACTTC
cdr3_aa: CASSYSRVQETQYF
d_call: NA
v_call: TRBV6-5
clone_size: NA
j_call: TRBJ2-5

cdr3_nt: TGTGCCAGCACCCTATCAATAACAGGGGGATACGAGCAGTACTTC
cdr3_aa: CASTLSITGGYEQYF
d_call: TRBD1
v_call: TRBV7-4
clone_size: NA
j_call: TRBJ2-7

cdr3_nt: TGTGCCAGCAGTCGACAGGGGGCGGGAGAAGAGACCCAGTACTTC
cdr3_aa: CASSRQGAGEETQYF
d_call: TRBD1
v_call: TRBV2
clone_size: NA
j_call: TRBJ2-5

cdr3_nt: TGTGCCAGCTCACCACGGGCCACAGGGTCCGGGAGGACCTACGAGCAGTACTTC
cdr3_aa: CASSPRATGSGRTYEQYF
d_call: NA
v_call: TRBV18
clone_size: NA
j_call: TRBJ2-7

cdr3_nt: TGCGCCAGCAGCTCCGCCGGGACAGGGCTTAACGAGCAGTACTTC
cdr3_aa: CASSSAGTGLNEQYF
d_call: TRBD1
v_call: TRBV5-1
clone_size: few
j_call: TRBJ2-7

cdr3_nt: TGTGCCATCAGTGAAGGACAGATTGCTGGCTACACCTTC
cdr3_aa: CAISEGQIAGYTF
d_call: NA
v_call: TRBV10-3
clone_size: many
j_call: TRBJ1-2

cdr3_nt: TGTGCCAGCAGCCTCCGGACCAACTACAATGAGCAGTTCTTC
cdr3_aa: CASSLRTNYNEQFF
d_call: NA
v_call: TRBV9
clone_size: NA
j_call: TRBJ2-1

cdr3_nt: TGTGCCACCAGCAGAGTTGGGACCCCCACAGATACGCAGTATTTT
cdr3_aa: CATSRVGTPTDTQYF
d_call: NA
v_call: TRBV15
clone_size: many
j_call: TRBJ2-3

cdr3_nt: TGTGCCAGCAGCGGGGGTCCGCGGGGCGCCTACAATGAGCAGTTCTTC
cdr3_aa: CASSGGPRGAYNEQFF
d_call: NA
v_call: TRBV9
clone_size: NA
j_call: TRBJ2-1

cdr3_nt: TGTGCCAGCAGTTTATTGGGACAACCCTACGAGCAGTACTTC
cdr3_aa: CASSLLGQPYEQYF
d_call: NA
v_call: TRBV28
clone_size: NA
j_call: TRBJ2-7

cdr3_nt: TGTGCTAGCAGCACAGGGACAGGAGCAGAGACCCAGTACTTC
cdr3_aa: CASSTGTGAETQYF
d_call: TRBD1
v_call: TRBV7-7
clone_size: once
j_call: TRBJ2-5

cdr3_nt: TGTGCCAGCGGGACTATCAACACCGGGGAGCTGTTTTTT
cdr3_aa: CASGTINTGELFF
d_call: TRBD2
v_call: TRBV2
clone_size: NA
j_call: TRBJ2-2

cdr3_nt: TGTGCCTCCCGGCAGGGACAGGGGTACAATGAGCAGTTCTTC
cdr3_aa: CASRQGQGYNEQFF
d_call: TRBD1
v_call: TRBV27
clone_size: NA
j_call: TRBJ2-1

cdr3_nt: TGTGCCAGTGGGAAGCACGGGGAGGGACAGAACACCGGGGAGCTGTTTTTT
cdr3_aa: CASGKHGEGQNTGELFF
d_call: NA
v_call: TRBV28
clone_size: NA
j_call: TRBJ2-2

cdr3_nt: TGTGCCAGCGCCCTAGCGGGGACTAGCACAGATACGCAGTATTTT
cdr3_aa: CASALAGTSTDTQYF
d_call: TRBD2
v_call: TRBV6-6
clone_size: NA
j_call: TRBJ2-3

cdr3_nt: TGTGCCAGCAGTTTAGAGGGATTGGTAGGTTATGGCTACACCTTC
cdr3_aa: CASSLEGLVGYGYTF
d_call: NA
v_call: TRBV28
clone_size: once
j_call: TRBJ1-2

cdr3_nt: TGTGCCAGCAGCTTAGGGGACAGGGCCGGTGGCCACACCTTC
cdr3_aa: CASSLGDRAGGHTF
d_call: TRBD1
v_call: TRBV5-6
clone_size: NA
j_call: TRBJ1-2

cdr3_nt: TGTGCCAGCAGCTTCGGGAGCGAGCAGTACTTC
cdr3_aa: CASSFGSEQYF
d_call: NA
v_call: TRBV14
clone_size: few
j_call: TRBJ2-7

cdr3_nt: TGCAGCGTTGATTTGGCGGGAGGGCCGGATGAGCAGTTCTTC
cdr3_aa: CSVDLAGGPDEQFF
d_call: TRBD2
v_call: TRBV29-1
clone_size: NA
j_call: TRBJ2-1

cdr3_nt: TGCGCCAGCAGCTTGGAGGGGTCCATCAATCAGCCCCAGCATTTT
cdr3_aa: CASSLEGSINQPQHF
d_call: NA
v_call: TRBV5-1
clone_size: NA
j_call: TRBJ1-5

cdr3_nt: TGTGCCAGTAGTATATCGGGTACAATAGCCAAAAACATTCAGTACTTC
cdr3_aa: CASSISGTIAKNIQYF
d_call: NA
v_call: TRBV19
clone_size: NA
j_call: TRBJ2-4

cdr3_nt: TGTGCCAGCAAACGAGACGCTAGCTTGTCTGAAGCTTTCTTT
cdr3_aa: CASKRDASLSEAFF
d_call: NA
v_call: TRBV6-5
clone_size: NA
j_call: TRBJ1-1

cdr3_nt: TGTGCCAGCCGGGGTCGGGAGGGAGTCTACAATGAGCAGTTCTTC
cdr3_aa: CASRGREGVYNEQFF
d_call: TRBD2
v_call: TRBV19
clone_size: NA
j_call: TRBJ2-1

cdr3_nt: TGTGCCTGGAGTGTCAGGGGCCTTAATCAGCCCCAGCATTTT
cdr3_aa: CAWSVRGLNQPQHF
d_call: NA
v_call: TRBV30
clone_size: NA
j_call: TRBJ1-5

cdr3_nt: TGTGCCAGCAGCTTGGTCGACAGGGTCCACGAGCAGTACTTC
cdr3_aa: CASSLVDRVHEQYF
d_call: TRBD1
v_call: TRBV5-4
clone_size: NA
j_call: TRBJ2-7

cdr3_nt: TGTGCCAGCAGTTTTAACAGGGTGGTGACAGATACGCAGTATTTT
cdr3_aa: CASSFNRVVTDTQYF
d_call: NA
v_call: TRBV28
clone_size: NA
j_call: TRBJ2-3

cdr3_nt: TGCGCCAGCAGCGAAGGGACTTCTTTTGGGGCCGGGGAGCTGTTTTTT
cdr3_aa: CASSEGTSFGAGELFF
d_call: NA
v_call: TRBV5-1
clone_size: NA
j_call: TRBJ2-2

cdr3_nt: TGTGCCAGCAGTTACACGGAGAGGGCAAACGAGTTCTTC
cdr3_aa: CASSYTERANEFF
d_call: NA
v_call: TRBV6-5
clone_size: NA
j_call: TRBJ2-1

cdr3_nt: TGCGCCAGCAGCTTGGCCGGACTAGGGGCAGATACGCAGTATTTT
cdr3_aa: CASSLAGLGADTQYF
d_call: TRBD2
v_call: TRBV5-1
clone_size: NA
j_call: TRBJ2-3

cdr3_nt: TGTGCCAGCAGCTTAATTGTAGGATCCTACAATGAGCAGTTCTTC
cdr3_aa: CASSLIVGSYNEQFF
d_call: NA
v_call: TRBV7-3
clone_size: NA
j_call: TRBJ2-1

cdr3_nt: TGTGCCAGCAGTGAAGGACAGGGGGCGGGCGGCTACACCTTC
cdr3_aa: CASSEGQGAGGYTF
d_call: TRBD1
v_call: TRBV2
clone_size: NA
j_call: TRBJ1-2

cdr3_nt: TGTGCCAGTAGTATAGTGAGGGGGGGGGATCAGCCCCAGCATTTT
cdr3_aa: CASSIVRGGDQPQHF
d_call: NA
v_call: TRBV19
clone_size: NA
j_call: TRBJ1-5

cdr3_nt: TGCGCCAGCAGCTTGGGCCAGGAGTTCGGGGGGCAAGAGACCCAGTACTTC
cdr3_aa: CASSLGQEFGGQETQYF
d_call: TRBD2
v_call: TRBV5-1
clone_size: NA
j_call: TRBJ2-5

cdr3_nt: TGTGCCAGCAGTGAGTGGGGATCGGGAGACACTGAAGCTTTCTTT
cdr3_aa: CASSEWGSGDTEAFF
d_call: NA
v_call: TRBV2
clone_size: NA
j_call: TRBJ1-1